This T cell receptor (beta chain) originates from a study of blood T cells in healthy people across ages. In terms of origin and age, donors were healthy Caucasian individuals from Russia aged about 6 to 90. Roughly 10 milliliters was the volume of peripheral blood drawn from each donor. The germline V gene encodes CDR1 MNHEY and CDR2 SVGEGT. J gave up 4 bases and V 7 bases, and 6 bases lay outside the gene matches. The CDR3 covers 14 residues. Study-level results: Estimates of diversity drawn from one million T cells were considered underestimates. Diversity was higher, and naive CD4+ cells more numerous, in long-lived donors than in aged donors.

PCR was performed a second time for about 7 to 12 cycles using a sample-barcoded 5' primer and a J-beta primer mix. Using its own MiXCR run on the 5' RACE reads, TCRdb lists one record per CDR3 protein. The sample includes roughly 1,800,000 distinct CDR3 sequences, about 50% of them seen just once. A remark on this clonotype: Its target is unknown.

The chain couples TRBV6-2 or TRBV6-3 to TRBJ2-1, with 8 positions matching TRBD1. The sample was blood. The receptor comes from a woman in her thirties or forties in good health. CDR3 DNA: TGTGCCAGCAATCAGGGGGCTACTTACAATGAGCAGTTCTTC. Protein sequence: CASNQGATYNEQFF.